Included here is one T cell receptor beta chain sequence, with context. Per germline, CDR1 SGHNT and CDR2 YYREEE (reference sequence). CDR3 length: 11 residues. V shed 4 bases, J shed 15 bases, and the junction held 7 bases outside the gene matches. These data belong to a study of blood T cell repertoires in COVID-19. Study as a whole: There were acute and convalescent COVID-19 samples, and they came from the United States, Italy and Spain.

Authors' analysis steps: Researchers report that nucleated cell counts were estimated from reference gene primer amplification. Profiled with immunoSEQ multiplex PCR; TCRdb holds only in-frame clones, not every one. The V and J calls and the clone size are those of that table, but D and trimming were determined from the DNA. The sample contains 100,000 to 150,000 clones, roughly 69% of which appear only once. This chain uses TRBV5-4 with TRBJ2-1; 7 nucleotides agree with TRBD1. The sample taken for sequencing was peripheral blood. The receptor was derived from a woman in her 70s with acute or convalescent COVID-19. This CDR3 is CASSLDRVLFF. CDR3 coding DNA: TGTGCCAGCAGCCTCGACAGGGTTCTGTTCTTC.